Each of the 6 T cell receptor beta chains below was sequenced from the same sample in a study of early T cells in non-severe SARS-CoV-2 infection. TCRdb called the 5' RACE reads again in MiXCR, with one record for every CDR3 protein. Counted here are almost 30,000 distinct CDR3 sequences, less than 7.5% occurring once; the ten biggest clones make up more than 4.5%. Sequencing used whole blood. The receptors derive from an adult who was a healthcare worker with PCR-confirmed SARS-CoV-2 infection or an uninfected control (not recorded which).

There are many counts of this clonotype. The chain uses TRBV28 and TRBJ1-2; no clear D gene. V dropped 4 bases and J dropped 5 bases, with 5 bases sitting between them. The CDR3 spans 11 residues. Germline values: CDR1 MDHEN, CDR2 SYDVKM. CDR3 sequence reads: CASSYRYGYTF. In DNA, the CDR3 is TGTGCCAGCAGTTACCGATATGGCTACACCTTC.

CDR3 residues: CASSLVLPEAQYF. The CDR3 nucleotides are TGTGCCAGCAGTTTGGTTTTACCGGAGGCGCAGTATTTT. The gene calls are TRBV6-2 or TRBV6-3 and TRBJ2-3; maybe TRBD2 (5 bases). There are 13 residues in the CDR3. Germline V lookup: CDR1 MNHEY, CDR2 SVGEGT. The ends were cut back, 4 bases at V and 10 bases at J, with 15 bases in the middle.

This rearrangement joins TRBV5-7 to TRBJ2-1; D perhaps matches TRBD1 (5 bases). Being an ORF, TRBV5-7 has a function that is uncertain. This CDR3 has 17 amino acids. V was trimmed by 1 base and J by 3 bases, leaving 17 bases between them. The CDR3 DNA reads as TGTGCCAGCAGCTTGCACTTCGACAGACCCTACTACAATGAGCAGTTCTTC. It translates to CASSLHFDRPYYNEQFF.

The CDR3 loop reads CASSQAGGATYEQYF. The CDR3 nucleotides are TGTGCCAGCAGCCAGGCAGGAGGGGCAACCTACGAGCAGTACTTC. This chain connects TRBV12-3 or TRBV12-4 to TRBJ2-7; perhaps TRBD2 as D (6 bases). V lost 6 bases and J 2 bases, leaving 17 bases between the germline ends. The CDR3 covers 15 residues.

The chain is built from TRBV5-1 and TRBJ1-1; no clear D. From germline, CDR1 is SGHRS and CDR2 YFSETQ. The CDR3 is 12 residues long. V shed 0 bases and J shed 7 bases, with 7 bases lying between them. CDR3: CASSLDRLEAFF. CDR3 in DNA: TGCGCCAGCAGCTTGGACAGACTTGAAGCTTTCTTT. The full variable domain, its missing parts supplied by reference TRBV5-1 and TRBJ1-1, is KAGVTQTPRYLIKTRGQQVTLSCSPISGHRSVSWYQQTPGQGLQFLFEYFSETQRNKGNFPGRFSGRQFSNSRSEMNVSTLELGDSALYLCASSLDRLEAFFGQGTRLTVV.

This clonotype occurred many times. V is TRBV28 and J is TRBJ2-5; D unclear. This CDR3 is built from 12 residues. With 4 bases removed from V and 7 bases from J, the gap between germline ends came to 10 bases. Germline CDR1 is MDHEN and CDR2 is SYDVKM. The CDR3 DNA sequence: TGTGCCAGCAGTTCGCAGGTGTGGACCCAGTACTTC. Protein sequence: CASSSQVWTQYF.